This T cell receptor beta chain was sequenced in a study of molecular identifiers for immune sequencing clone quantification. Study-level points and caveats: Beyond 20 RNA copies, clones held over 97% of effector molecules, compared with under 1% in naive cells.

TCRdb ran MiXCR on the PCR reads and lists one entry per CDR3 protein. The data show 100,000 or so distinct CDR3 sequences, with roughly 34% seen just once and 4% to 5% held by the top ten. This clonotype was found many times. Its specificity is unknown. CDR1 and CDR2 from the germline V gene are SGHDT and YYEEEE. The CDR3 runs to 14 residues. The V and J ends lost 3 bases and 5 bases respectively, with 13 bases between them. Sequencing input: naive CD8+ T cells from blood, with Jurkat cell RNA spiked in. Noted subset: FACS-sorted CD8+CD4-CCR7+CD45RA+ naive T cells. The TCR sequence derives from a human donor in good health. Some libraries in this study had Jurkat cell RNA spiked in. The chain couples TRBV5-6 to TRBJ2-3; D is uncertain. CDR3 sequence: CASSYLGRIDTQYF. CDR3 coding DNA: TGTGCCAGCAGCTACCTAGGCCGAATAGATACGCAGTATTTT.